The rows below give T cell receptor beta chains drawn from one sample of a study of identical twins. Using its own MiXCR run on the 5' RACE reads, TCRdb lists one record per CDR3 protein. Here the sample spans 400,000 or so distinct CDR3 sequences, approximately 8.8% being singletons. Sequenced input: naive T cells sorted from blood. These receptors were collected from a woman in her forties or fifties in good health. The conserved cysteine and the conserved F or W are not part of the CDR3 here. Rows may omit the clone size; those that give it use once, few, many or a size class.

clone_size j_call v_call cdr3_aa
many TRBJ2-1 TRBV6-5 ASSGTSVGNEQF
. TRBJ2-5 TRBV12-3/TRBV12-4 ASSWGVGQETQY
few TRBJ1-5 TRBV24-1 ATSDSKQGRSNQPQH
many TRBJ2-7 TRBV2 ANPDREFD
many TRBJ2-1 TRBV6-4 ASSTEGAGGPNEQF
few TRBJ2-3 TRBV29-1 SHTAHDLTDTQY
few TRBJ2-2 TRBV11-2 ASSLVLGNTGELF
many TRBJ2-1 TRBV10-3 AISEALAGYNEQF
few TRBJ1-4 TRBV7-9 ASSLGGGQVNEKLF
many TRBJ2-3 TRBV7-8 ASSFPASGRIDTQY
few TRBJ2-3 TRBV5-1 ASSSKTSGGTDTQY
once TRBJ2-7 TRBV25-1 ASSPLQGLAREQY
many TRBJ2-5 TRBV28 ASSAIEGRQETQY
few TRBJ2-7 TRBV11-2 ASSSPDGEYEQY
many TRBJ1-6 TRBV5-6 ASSTTRRGTNSPLH
. TRBJ2-6 TRBV12-3/TRBV12-4 ASSRNPPGANVLT
few TRBJ2-2 TRBV11-3 ASSPTSGNTGELF
few TRBJ2-1 TRBV9 ASNRDRGGNEQF
few TRBJ2-7 TRBV25-1 ASSGNPGTSSSYEQY
. TRBJ2-6 TRBV4-2 ASSQSGAISGANVLT
. TRBJ2-3 TRBV11-3 ASSLDLGMLAGGTDTQY
. TRBJ1-6 TRBV12-3/TRBV12-4 ASSWGTGKGNSPLH
. TRBJ2-3 TRBV5-1 ASSSLGASGTRKTDTQY
. TRBJ1-2 TRBV11-2 ASRPGLGYGYT
. TRBJ2-5 TRBV7-9 ASSRPGFQETQY
few TRBJ2-1 TRBV4-1 ASSKLAGAGNEQF
many TRBJ2-7 TRBV5-1 ASSLVASSYEQY
few TRBJ2-1 TRBV5-1 ASSPGQGRYEQF
. TRBJ1-1 TRBV24-1 ATSAFGTEAF
few TRBJ2-1 TRBV10-2 ASGPVGNEQF
. TRBJ2-2 TRBV7-9 ASRIMPGGLDTGELF
many TRBJ1-4 TRBV7-8 ASSLLGYEKLF
. TRBJ2-2 TRBV7-6 ASSLPDKGGETGELF
. TRBJ1-2 TRBV24-1 ATSDGLIGGYT
. TRBJ1-6 TRBV20-1 SARDLGTGVSPLH
. TRBJ2-2 TRBV25-1 ASSEQGTKLF
. TRBJ2-1 TRBV24-1 ATSDFADGGNEQF
few TRBJ2-1 TRBV11-2 ASSLGHWGTFRNEQF
many TRBJ2-3 TRBV11-2 ASSLDLPASKADTQY
few TRBJ2-1 TRBV10-3 AISGGGTGGNYNEQF
few TRBJ2-1 TRBV29-1 SVGGLAGPKQF
many TRBJ2-7 TRBV12-3/TRBV12-4 ASSFGLAGASYEQY
. TRBJ2-3 TRBV2 ASSGSGPADTQY
few TRBJ1-1 TRBV19 ASRNTLWGGGTTEAF
many TRBJ2-7 TRBV29-1 SVAGGPIYDEQY
few TRBJ1-5 TRBV6-1 ASMYTGENQPQH
few TRBJ2-2 TRBV2 ASSGRQSGELF
. TRBJ2-1 TRBV19 ASQRLNSYNEQF
. TRBJ2-1 TRBV24-1 ATSDFGAGVGNEQF
. TRBJ1-4 TRBV5-1 ASGPGRRDEKLF
few TRBJ2-5 TRBV27 ASSPRRGAEETQY
few TRBJ1-2 TRBV5-1 ASSATGINYGYT
few TRBJ1-1 TRBV20-1 SASSAVNTEAF